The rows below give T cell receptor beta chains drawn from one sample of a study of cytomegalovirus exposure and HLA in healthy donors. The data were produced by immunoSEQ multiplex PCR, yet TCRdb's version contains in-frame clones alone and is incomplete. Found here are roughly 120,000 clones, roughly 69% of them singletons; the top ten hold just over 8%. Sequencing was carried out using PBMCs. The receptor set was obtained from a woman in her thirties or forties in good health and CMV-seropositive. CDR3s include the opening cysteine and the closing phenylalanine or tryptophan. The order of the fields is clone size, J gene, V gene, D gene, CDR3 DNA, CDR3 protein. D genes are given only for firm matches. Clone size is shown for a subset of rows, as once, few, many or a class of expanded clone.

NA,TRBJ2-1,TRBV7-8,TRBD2,TGTGCCAGCAGGGCTAAGGGACTAGCAGGCCATGAGCAGTTCTTC,CASRAKGLAGHEQFF
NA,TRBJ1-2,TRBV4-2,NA,TGTGCCAGCAGCCAAGGTAGATATTATGGCTACACCTTC,CASSQGRYYGYTF
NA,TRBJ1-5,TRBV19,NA,TGTGCCAGTGGTTACAGGGTTAATCAGCCCCAGCATTTT,CASGYRVNQPQHF
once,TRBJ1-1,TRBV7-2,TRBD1,TGTGCCAGCAGCTTTGGGGTTGGGACAGGGAGGGTGAACACTGAAGCTTTCTTT,CASSFGVGTGRVNTEAFF
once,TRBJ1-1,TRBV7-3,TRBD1,TGTGCCAGCAGCTTCGGACAGGGGTTCACTGAAGCTTTCTTT,CASSFGQGFTEAFF
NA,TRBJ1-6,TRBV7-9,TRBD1,TGTGCCAGCAGCTTCGGACAGGCTAAGGGTAATTCACCCCTCCACTTT,CASSFGQAKGNSPLHF
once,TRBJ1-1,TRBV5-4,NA,TGTGCCAGCAGCTTGGCGGGGGGAAGCAAAAAAGCTTTCTTT,CASSLAGGSKKAFF
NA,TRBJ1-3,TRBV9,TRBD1,TGTGCCAGCAGCGCCTTAACAGGGGGGGGAAACACCATATATTTT,CASSALTGGGNTIYF
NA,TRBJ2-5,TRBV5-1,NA,TGCGCCAGCAGCTTGTATAGTCAAGAGACCCAGTACTTC,CASSLYSQETQYF
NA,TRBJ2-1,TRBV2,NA,TGTGCCAGCCTATTAAGCTCCTACAATGAGCAGTTCTTC,CASLLSSYNEQFF
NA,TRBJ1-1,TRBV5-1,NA,TGCGCCAGCAGCTTGGGTCAAAAGGGAGCTGAAGCTTTCTTT,CASSLGQKGAEAFF
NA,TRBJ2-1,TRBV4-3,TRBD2,TGCGCCAGCAGCCAAGCCGGCGGGGGGCCATATGAGCAGTTCTTC,CASSQAGGGPYEQFF
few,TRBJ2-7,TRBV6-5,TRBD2,TGTGCCAGCAGTTGGGGGAGGGGAGCGGGCTCCTACGAGCAGTACTTC,CASSWGRGAGSYEQYF
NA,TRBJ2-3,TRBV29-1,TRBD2,TGCAGCGTTGAAGAAACGGGACTAGTGATGGATACGCAGTATTTT,CSVEETGLVMDTQYF
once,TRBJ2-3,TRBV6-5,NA,TGTGCCAGCAGAATGCCAACAGGAGCAGATACGCAGTATTTT,CASRMPTGADTQYF
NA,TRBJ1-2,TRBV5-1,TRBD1,TGCGCCAGCAGCTCCGGGACAGGGAGCCATGGCTACACCTTC,CASSSGTGSHGYTF
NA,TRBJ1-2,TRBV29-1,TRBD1,TGCAGCGTTGTTGGACAGGGAGGCGGCTACACCTTC,CSVVGQGGGYTF
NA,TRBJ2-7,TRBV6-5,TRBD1,TGTGCCAGCAGTTACGGACAGGGGGCCTACGAGCAGTACTTC,CASSYGQGAYEQYF
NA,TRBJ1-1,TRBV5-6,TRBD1,TGTGCCAGCAGCTTGGCTGGGACAGGTTACGGAGCTTTCTTT,CASSLAGTGYGAFF
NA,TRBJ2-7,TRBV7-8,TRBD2,TGTGCCAGCAGCTTAGGTTTAGCGGGGAACTACGAGCAGTACTTC,CASSLGLAGNYEQYF
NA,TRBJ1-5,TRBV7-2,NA,TGTGCCAGCAGCTGGAAGGGGGTCGATAATCAGCCCCAGCATTTT,CASSWKGVDNQPQHF
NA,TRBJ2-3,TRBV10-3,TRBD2,TGTGCCATCAGTGAGTGGGAGGGAGCAGATACGCAGTATTTT,CAISEWEGADTQYF
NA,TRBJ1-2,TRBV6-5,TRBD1,TGTGCCAGCAGTTACCGGGACAGGGGATTTTATGGCTACACCTTC,CASSYRDRGFYGYTF
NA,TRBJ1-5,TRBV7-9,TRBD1,TGTGCCAGCAGCTCACAGGGGGCAATGGAGGGGCAGCCCCAGCATTTT,CASSSQGAMEGQPQHF
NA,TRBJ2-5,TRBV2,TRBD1,TGTGCCAGCAGTGTAACAGGGGGAGCGGAGACCCAGTACTTC,CASSVTGGAETQYF
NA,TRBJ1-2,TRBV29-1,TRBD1,TGCAGCGCCAAGACAGGGGCGAACTATGGCTACACCTTC,CSAKTGANYGYTF
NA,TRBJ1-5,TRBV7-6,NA,TGTGCCAGCAGCTTAGCGGGTCGGGGGGGGCATCAGCCCCAGCATTTT,CASSLAGRGGHQPQHF
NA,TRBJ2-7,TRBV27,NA,TGTGCCAGCAGTTTTCTAGGGAGTGAGCAGTACTTC,CASSFLGSEQYF
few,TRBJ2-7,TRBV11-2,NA,TGTGCCAGCAGCCCTGGACAGCTATACGAGCAGTACTTC,CASSPGQLYEQYF
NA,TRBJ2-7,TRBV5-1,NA,TGCGCCAGCAGCTTGGACAGTACCTACGAGCAGTACTTC,CASSLDSTYEQYF
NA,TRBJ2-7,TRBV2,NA,TGTGCCAGCAGTGAGTCGAGTGGAGGGTCCTACGAGCAGTACTTC,CASSESSGGSYEQYF
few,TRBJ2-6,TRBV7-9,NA,TGTGCCAGCAGCTTAACAGCCGGGATCTCTGGGGCCAACGTCCTGACTTTC,CASSLTAGISGANVLTF
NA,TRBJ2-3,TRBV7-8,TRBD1,TGTGCCAGCAGCTTCGGACAGGGTGGGGATACGCAGTATTTT,CASSFGQGGDTQYF
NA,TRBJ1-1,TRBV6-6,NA,TGTGCCAGCAGTTACTCGGGGCCCCAGGGCACTGAAGCTTTCTTT,CASSYSGPQGTEAFF
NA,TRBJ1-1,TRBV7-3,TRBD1,TGTGCCAGCAGCGCCCTGACAGGGACTGAAGCTTTCTTT,CASSALTGTEAFF
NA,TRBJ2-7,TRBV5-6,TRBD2,TGTGCCAGCAGCCCTCGTCTAGCGGGGGCCACCTACGAGCAGTACTTC,CASSPRLAGATYEQYF
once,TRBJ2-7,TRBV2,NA,TGTGCCAGCAGTGGTGAGCTCCATTCCTACGAGCAGTACTTC,CASSGELHSYEQYF
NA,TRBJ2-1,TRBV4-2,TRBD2,TGTGCCAGCAGCCAGGCCGGGACTAGCGGGGGCGATGAGCAGTTCTTC,CASSQAGTSGGDEQFF
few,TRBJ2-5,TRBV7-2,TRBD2,TGTGCCAGCAGTAGCGGGGGGGCAGGAGAGACCCAGTACTTC,CASSSGGAGETQYF
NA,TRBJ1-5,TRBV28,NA,TGTGCCAGCAGTTCCTTCGGACAGACCCTTAGCAATCAGCCCCAGCATTTT,CASSSFGQTLSNQPQHF
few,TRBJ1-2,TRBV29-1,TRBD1,TGCAGCGTCGACAGGGGTGACTATGGCTACACCTTC,CSVDRGDYGYTF
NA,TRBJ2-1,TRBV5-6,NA,TGTGCCAGCAGCTTGTGGAGGGGGCGAGAGCAGTTCTTC,CASSLWRGREQFF
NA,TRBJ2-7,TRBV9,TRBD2,TGTGCCAGCAGCGCTACTAGCGGGGGCTTATACGAGCAGTACTTC,CASSATSGGLYEQYF
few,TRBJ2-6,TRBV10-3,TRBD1,TGTGCCATCAGTGATTTTTCGGGACAGGTCTCTGGGGCCAACGTCCTGACTTTC,CAISDFSGQVSGANVLTF
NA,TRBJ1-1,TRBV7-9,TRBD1,TGTGCCAGCAGCCCCAAGGGGACAGCCATGAACACTGAAGCTTTCTTT,CASSPKGTAMNTEAFF
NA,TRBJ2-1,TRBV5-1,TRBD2,TGCGCCAGCAGCTTAACTAGCGGGGGGTTTGAGGATGAGCAGTTCTTC,CASSLTSGGFEDEQFF
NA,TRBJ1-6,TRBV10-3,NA,TGTGCCATCAGGACACTTCATGGGTCCCTCCACTTT,CAIRTLHGSLHF
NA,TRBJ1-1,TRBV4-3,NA,TGCGCCAGCAGCCAGGCGACAGAAGCCGCTGAAGCTTTCTTT,CASSQATEAAEAFF
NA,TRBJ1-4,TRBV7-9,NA,TGTGCCAGCAGCCCGCCCGGGACACACAATGAAAAACTGTTTTTT,CASSPPGTHNEKLFF